The present T cell receptor beta chain was sequenced within a study of blood T cell repertoires in COVID-19 (dated by TCRdb to between 2020 and 2021). About the study as a whole: Samples from collaborators originated in the United States, Italy and Spain and spanned both the acute and convalescent phases of COVID-19. The prospective study material was composed of cDNA or gDNA derived from T cells, B-cell-depleted T cells, or PBMCs. Subjects who had been exposed to COVID-19, were actively infected with it, or had recovered from it provided the deeply sampled blood TCRbeta repertoires that made up the dataset. The repertoires were made available in a free public database intended to serve as a resource for research on the immune response to SARS-CoV-2. The samples were drawn from two sources: the first 160 participants of the ongoing ImmuneRACE study, and 1,000 to 1,500 subjects contributed by 6 global collaborators. Nearly every sample came with metadata listing a de-identified subject ID, COVID-19 status, age in years and sex. Where available, HLA class I and class II types were taken from metadata supplied by the sample provider and were not determined by assay-based typing. Summary of the overall study and its limitations: How much clinical and demographic metadata was included differed by source and by participant, and the metadata was provided uncurated.

One collaborating source in Seattle enrolled patients while the patients were actively infected and followed the patients over time throughout the course of disease. The collaborating institutions used their own protocols to collect whole blood in K2EDTA tubes. Collaborator samples were shipped for TCRbeta analysis as frozen whole blood, isolated PBMCs, or DNA extracted from either sample type. TCRbeta CDR3 regions were amplified from genomic DNA by means of the immunoSEQ Assay, a bias-controlled multiplex PCR. In the authors' own workflow: Nucleated cell counts per sample were estimated from amplification of reference gene primers within the assay. To quantify the absolute abundance of each unique TCRbeta CDR3 rearrangement, sequence reads were collapsed and filtered. For each sample, productive Simpson clonality was calculated as the square root of Simpson's diversity index over productive rearrangements. Here the immuneACCESS table is served through TCRdb, limited to in-frame sequences with V and J called. Missing clones are a known gap in these copies; in checked studies unresolved V genes cover under half, and the rest lacks a known reason. The V and J calls and clone size come from that table; D and trimming were worked out from the DNA. This sample gives approximately 75,000 clones in total; 80% of them show up just once. Around 13% of the sample rests with the top ten.

Note on this clone: The antigen it recognizes is unknown. No much larger clone exists at a distance of one base, and base qualities are not known.

The CDR3 goes from the cysteine to the phenylalanine over 16 residues. CDR3 DNA only is kept here, 48 bases in frame from base 1. V is pared back by 4 bases and J by 0 bases, with 16 bases lying between the germline termini. CDR1 and CDR2, looked up from the germline V gene, are SQVTM and ANQGSEA. The sample taken for sequencing was peripheral blood. The receptor's source is a middle-aged man with COVID-19, enrolled during active disease. The rearranged chain carries TRBV29-1 and TRBJ2-1, with TRBD2 as a weak D call on 5 bases. The nucleotides are TGCAGCGTTGTGGGTGGCGGGCTCAGCTCCTACAATGAGCAGTTCTTC. The resulting protein is CSVVGGGLSSYNEQFF.